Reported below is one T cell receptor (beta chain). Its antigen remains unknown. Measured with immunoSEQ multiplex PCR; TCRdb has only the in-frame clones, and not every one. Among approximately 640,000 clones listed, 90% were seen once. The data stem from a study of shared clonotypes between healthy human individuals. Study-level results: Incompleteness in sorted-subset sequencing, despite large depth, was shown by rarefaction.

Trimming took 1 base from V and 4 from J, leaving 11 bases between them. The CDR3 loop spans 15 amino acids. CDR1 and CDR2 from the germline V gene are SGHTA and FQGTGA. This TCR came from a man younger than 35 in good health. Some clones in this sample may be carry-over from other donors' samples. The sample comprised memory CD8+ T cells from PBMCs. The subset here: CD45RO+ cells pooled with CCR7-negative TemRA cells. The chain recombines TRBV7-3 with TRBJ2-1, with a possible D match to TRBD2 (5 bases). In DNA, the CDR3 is TGTGCCAGCAGCTTAAGCGCCGGGGTATACAATGAGCAGTTCTTC. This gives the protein CASSLSAGVYNEQFF.